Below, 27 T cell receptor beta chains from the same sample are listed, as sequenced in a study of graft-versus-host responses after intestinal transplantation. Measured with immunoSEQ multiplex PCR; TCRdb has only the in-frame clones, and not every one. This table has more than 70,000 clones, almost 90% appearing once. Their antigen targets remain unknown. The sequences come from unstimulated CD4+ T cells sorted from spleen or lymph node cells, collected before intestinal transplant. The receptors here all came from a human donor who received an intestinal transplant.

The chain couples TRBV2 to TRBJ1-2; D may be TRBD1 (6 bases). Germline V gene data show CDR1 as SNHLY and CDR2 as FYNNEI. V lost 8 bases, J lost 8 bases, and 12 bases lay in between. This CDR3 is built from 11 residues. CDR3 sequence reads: CASPEGDGYTF. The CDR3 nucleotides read TGTGCCAGCCCAGAGGGGGACGGCTACACCTTC.

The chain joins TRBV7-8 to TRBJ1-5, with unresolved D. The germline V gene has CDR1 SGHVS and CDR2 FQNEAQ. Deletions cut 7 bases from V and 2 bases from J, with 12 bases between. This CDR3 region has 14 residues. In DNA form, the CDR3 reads TGTGCCAGCACCTCTCCAGGCCGCAATCAGCCCCAGCATTTT. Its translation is CASTSPGRNQPQHF.

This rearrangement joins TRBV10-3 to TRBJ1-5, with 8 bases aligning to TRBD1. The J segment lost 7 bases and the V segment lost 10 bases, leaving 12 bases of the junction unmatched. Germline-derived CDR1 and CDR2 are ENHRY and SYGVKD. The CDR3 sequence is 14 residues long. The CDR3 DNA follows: TGTGCCACCCACCCGACAGGGGTGGGGCAGCCCCAGCATTTT. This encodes CATHPTGVGQPQHF.

CDR3 nucleotide sequence: TGTGCCAGCATAGAGGTCAACACTGAAGCTTTCTTT. The encoded protein is CASIEVNTEAFF. The chain carries TRBV2 and TRBJ1-1; D remains ambiguous. The CDR3 runs 12 residues. V lost 7 bases and J 2 bases, leaving 8 bases between the germline ends. Germline CDR1 reads SNHLY; CDR2 reads FYNNEI.

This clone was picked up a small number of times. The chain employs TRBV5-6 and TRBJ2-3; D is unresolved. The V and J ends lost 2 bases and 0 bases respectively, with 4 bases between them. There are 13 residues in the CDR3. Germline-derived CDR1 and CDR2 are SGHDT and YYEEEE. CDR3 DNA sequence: TGTGCCAGCAGCTTCTCTAGCACAGATACGCAGTATTTT. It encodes CASSFSSTDTQYF.

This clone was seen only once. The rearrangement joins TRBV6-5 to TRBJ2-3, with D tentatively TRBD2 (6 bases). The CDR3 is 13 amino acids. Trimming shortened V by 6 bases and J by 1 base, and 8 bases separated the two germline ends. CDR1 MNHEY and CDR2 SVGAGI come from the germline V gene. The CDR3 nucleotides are TGTGCCAGCAGCGTAGCGGGCACAGATACGCAGTATTTT. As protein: CASSVAGTDTQYF.

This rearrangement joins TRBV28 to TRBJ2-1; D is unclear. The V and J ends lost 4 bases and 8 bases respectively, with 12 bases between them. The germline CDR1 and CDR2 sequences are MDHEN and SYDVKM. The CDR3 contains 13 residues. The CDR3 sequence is CASSSRHSDEQFF. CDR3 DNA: TGTGCCAGCAGTTCCAGACATTCCGATGAGCAGTTCTTC.

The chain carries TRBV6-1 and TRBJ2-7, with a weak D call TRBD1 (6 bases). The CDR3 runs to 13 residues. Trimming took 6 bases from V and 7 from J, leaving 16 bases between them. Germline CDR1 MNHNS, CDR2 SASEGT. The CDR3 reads CASSQGWTGEQYF. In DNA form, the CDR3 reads TGTGCCAGCAGCCAGGGGTGGACGGGGGAGCAGTACTTC.

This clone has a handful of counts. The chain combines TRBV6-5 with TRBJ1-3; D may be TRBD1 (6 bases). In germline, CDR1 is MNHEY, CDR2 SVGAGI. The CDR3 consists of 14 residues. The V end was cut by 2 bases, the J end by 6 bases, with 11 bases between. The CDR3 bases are TGTGCCAGCAGTTACGACAGGAATTTAAACACCATATATTTT. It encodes CASSYDRNLNTIYF.

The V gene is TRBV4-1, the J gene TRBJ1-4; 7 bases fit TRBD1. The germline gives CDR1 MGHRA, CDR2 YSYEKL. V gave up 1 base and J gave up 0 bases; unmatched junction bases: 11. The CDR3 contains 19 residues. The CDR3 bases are TGCGCCAGCAGCCAAGTCCTCGACAGGGTTCGGGCAACTAATGAAAAACTGTTTTTT. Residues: CASSQVLDRVRATNEKLFF.

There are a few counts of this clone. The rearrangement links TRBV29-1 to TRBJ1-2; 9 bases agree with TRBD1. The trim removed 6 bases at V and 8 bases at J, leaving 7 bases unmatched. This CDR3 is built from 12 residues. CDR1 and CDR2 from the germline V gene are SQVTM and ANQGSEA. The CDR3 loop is CSVGTGNRGYTF. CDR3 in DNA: TGCAGCGTAGGGACAGGGAATCGCGGCTACACCTTC.

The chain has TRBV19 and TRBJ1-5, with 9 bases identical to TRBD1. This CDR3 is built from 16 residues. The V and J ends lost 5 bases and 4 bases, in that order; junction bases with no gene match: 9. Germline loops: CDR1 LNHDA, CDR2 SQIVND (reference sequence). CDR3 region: CASSHLPDRGNQPQHF. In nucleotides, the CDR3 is TGTGCCAGTAGTCATCTACCAGACAGGGGGAATCAGCCCCAGCATTTT.

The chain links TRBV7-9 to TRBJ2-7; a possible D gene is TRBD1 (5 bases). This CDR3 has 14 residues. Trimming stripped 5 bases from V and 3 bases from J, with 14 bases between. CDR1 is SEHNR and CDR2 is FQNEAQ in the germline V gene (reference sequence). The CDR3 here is CASSPLGVSYEQYF. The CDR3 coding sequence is TGTGCCAGCAGCCCCCTAGGGGTCAGCTACGAGCAGTACTTC.

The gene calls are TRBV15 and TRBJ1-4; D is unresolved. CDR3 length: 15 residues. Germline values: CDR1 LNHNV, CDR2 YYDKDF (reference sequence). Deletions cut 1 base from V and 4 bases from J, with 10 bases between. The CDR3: CATSRVLTYNEKLFF. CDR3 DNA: TGTGCCACCAGCAGAGTTTTAACTTATAATGAAAAACTGTTTTTT.

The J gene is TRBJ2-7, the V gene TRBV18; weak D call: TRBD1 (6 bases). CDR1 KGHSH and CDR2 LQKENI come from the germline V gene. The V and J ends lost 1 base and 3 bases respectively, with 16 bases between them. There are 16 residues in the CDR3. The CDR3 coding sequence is TGTGCCAGCTCACCACGCGGACAGCCGACCCTCTACGAGCAGTACTTC. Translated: CASSPRGQPTLYEQYF.

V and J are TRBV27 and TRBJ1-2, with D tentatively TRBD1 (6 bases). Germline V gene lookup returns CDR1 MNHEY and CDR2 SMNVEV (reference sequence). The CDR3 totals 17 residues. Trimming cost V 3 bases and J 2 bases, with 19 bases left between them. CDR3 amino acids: CASSLAGRGVVNYGYTF. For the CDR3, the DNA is TGTGCCAGCAGTTTGGCGGGCAGGGGAGTAGTAAACTATGGCTACACCTTC.

This CDR3 is CASSLAPGPGTQYF. The DNA for the CDR3 is TGCGCCAGCAGCTTGGCCCCAGGGCCGGGGACCCAGTACTTC. The genes are TRBV5-1 and TRBJ2-5; tentative D call: TRBD1 (5 bases). The V and J ends lost 0 bases and 7 bases respectively, with 13 bases between them. The CDR3 has 14 amino acids. Germline loops: CDR1 SGHRS, CDR2 YFSETQ.

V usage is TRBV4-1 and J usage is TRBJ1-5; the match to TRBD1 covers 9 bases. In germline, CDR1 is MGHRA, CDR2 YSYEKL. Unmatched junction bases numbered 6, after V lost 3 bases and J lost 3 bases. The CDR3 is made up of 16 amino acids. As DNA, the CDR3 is TGCGCCAGCAGCCACCTGGGACAGGGACCCAATCAGCCCCAGCATTTT. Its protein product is CASSHLGQGPNQPQHF.

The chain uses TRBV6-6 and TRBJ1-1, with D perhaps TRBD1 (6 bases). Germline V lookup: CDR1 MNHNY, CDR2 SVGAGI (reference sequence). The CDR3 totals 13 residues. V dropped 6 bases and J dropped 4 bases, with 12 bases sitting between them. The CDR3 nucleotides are TGTGCCAGCAGATTCAGGGGCGGCACTGAAGCTTTCTTT. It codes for CASRFRGGTEAFF.

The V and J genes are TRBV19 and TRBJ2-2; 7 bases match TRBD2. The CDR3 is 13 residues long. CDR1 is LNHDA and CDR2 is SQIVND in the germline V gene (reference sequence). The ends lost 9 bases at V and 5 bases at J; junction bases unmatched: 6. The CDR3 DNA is TGTGCCAGCAAGCGGGGTGGGACCGGGGAGCTGTTTTTT. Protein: CASKRGGTGELFF.

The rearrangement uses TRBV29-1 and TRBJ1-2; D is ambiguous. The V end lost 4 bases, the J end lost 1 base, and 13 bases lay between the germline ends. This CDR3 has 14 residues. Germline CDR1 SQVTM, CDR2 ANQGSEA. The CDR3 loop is CSVAGSALNYGYTF. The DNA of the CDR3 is TGCAGCGTTGCGGGTTCGGCCCTTAACTATGGCTACACCTTC.

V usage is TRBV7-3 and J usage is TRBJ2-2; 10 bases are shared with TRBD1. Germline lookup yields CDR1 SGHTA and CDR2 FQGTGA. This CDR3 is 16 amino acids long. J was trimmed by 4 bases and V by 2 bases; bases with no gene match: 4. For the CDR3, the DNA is TGTGCCAGCAGCTTAGACAGGGGGCCGGGCACCGGGGAGCTGTTTTTT. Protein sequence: CASSLDRGPGTGELFF.

CDR3 nucleotide sequence: TGCGCCAGCAGCGAATGGACAGGGGCGGGTACTGAAGCTTTCTTT. It yields the protein CASSEWTGAGTEAFF. The chain employs TRBV5-1 and TRBJ1-1, with 9 bases aligning to TRBD1. Germline CDR1 SGHRS, CDR2 YFSETQ. The CDR3 extends over 15 amino acids. The junction had 9 bases not matched to a gene; V was cut back by 4 bases and J by 5 bases.

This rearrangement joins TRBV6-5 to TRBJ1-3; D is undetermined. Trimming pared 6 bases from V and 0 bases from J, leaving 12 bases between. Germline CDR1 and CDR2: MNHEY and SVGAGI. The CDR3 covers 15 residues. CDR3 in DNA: TGTGCCAGCAGCCTCTCACGCGGCTCTGGAAACACCATATATTTT. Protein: CASSLSRGSGNTIYF.

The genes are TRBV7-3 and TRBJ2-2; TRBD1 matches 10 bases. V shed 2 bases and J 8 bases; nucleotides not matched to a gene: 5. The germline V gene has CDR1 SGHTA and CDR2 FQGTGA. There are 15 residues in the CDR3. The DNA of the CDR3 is TGTGCCAGCAGCTTAGGACAGGGGGTCGGAGGGGAGCTGTTTTTT. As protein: CASSLGQGVGGELFF.

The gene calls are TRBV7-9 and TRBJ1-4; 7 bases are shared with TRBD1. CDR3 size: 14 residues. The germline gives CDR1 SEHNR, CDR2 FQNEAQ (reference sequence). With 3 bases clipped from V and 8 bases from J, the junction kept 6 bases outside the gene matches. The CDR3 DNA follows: TGTGCCAGCAGCTTTACCACAGGGGAGGAAAAACTGTTTTTT. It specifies CASSFTTGEEKLFF.

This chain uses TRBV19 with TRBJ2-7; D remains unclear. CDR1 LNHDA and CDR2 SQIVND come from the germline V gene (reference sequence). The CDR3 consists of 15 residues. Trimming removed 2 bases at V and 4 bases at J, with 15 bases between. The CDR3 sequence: CASSIHRPGQYEQYF. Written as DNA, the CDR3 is TGTGCCAGTAGTATACATCGGCCAGGCCAGTACGAGCAGTACTTC.